This T cell receptor (beta chain) was documented in a study of CD8 T cells in Susac syndrome. Random hexamers served to reverse transcribe about 0.45 to 1 ug RNA. TCRdb independently ran MiXCR on the immunoSEQ multiplex PCR reads; one entry per CDR3 protein. The table has some 220,000 distinct CDR3 sequences, 95% seen once. The CDR3 consists of 14 residues. Germline values: CDR1 DFQATT, CDR2 SNEGSKA (reference sequence). V was pared by 6 bases and J by 0 bases, with 5 bases of the junction left unmatched. The TCR comes from a human donor with multiple sclerosis. V and J are TRBV20-1 and TRBJ2-4; 7 bases agree with TRBD1. Sequencing was done on a sample of CD4+ T cells from PBMCs. CDR3 coding DNA: TGCAGTGCCCCAGGGGGTCTAGCCAAAAACATTCAGTACTTC. This sequence encodes CSAPGGLAKNIQYF.